The source of this T cell receptor (beta chain) is a study of blood T cell repertoires in COVID-19. Per the study methods: The authors estimated nucleated cell counts from reference gene primer amplification. The data were produced by immunoSEQ multiplex PCR, yet TCRdb's version contains in-frame clones alone and is incomplete. V, J and clone size derive from that table, while D and trimming were established from the DNA sequence. Of 70,000 to 100,000 clones listed, 86% are singletons. CDR1 and CDR2 from the germline V gene are SNHLY and FYNNEI. This CDR3 contains 14 residues. Trimming shortened V by 10 bases and J by 4 bases, and 16 bases separated the two germline ends.

What was sequenced was peripheral blood. The TCR sequence derives from a man older than 75 with active or convalescent COVID-19. The chain links TRBV2 to TRBJ2-2; possible D gene TRBD2, 6 bases. The CDR3 here is CATEVRDRTGELFF. CDR3 nucleotide sequence: TGTGCCACCGAGGTGCGGGATCGCACCGGGGAGCTGTTTTTT.